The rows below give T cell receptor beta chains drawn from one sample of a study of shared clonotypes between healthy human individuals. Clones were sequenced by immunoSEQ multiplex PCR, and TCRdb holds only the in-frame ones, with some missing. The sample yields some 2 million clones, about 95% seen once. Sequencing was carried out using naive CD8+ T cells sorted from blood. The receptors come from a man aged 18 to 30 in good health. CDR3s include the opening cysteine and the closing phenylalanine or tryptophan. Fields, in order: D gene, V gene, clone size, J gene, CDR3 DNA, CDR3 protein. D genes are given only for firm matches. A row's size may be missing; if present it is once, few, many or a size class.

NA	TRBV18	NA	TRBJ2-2	TGTGCCAGCCGCCCTAAGGCGAACACCGGGGAGCTGTTTTTT	CASRPKANTGELFF
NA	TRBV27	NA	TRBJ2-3	TGTGCTTCTAAAGGGATCGGGGTGAGCACAGATACGCAGTATTTT	CASKGIGVSTDTQYF
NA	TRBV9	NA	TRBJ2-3	TGTGCCAGCAGCTCGTTCGGCCTCACAGATACGCAGTATTTT	CASSSFGLTDTQYF
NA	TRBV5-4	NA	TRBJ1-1	TGTGCCAGCAGCTTGGTAGGGCAGGGCACTGAAGCTTTCTTT	CASSLVGQGTEAFF
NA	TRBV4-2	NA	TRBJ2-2	TGTGCCAGCAGCCAAGATTATAGCTCCGGGGAGCTGTTTTTT	CASSQDYSSGELFF
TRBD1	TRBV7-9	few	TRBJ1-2	TGTGCCAGCAGCCCGAAGACAGGGTCCCTCTACTATGGCTACACCTTC	CASSPKTGSLYYGYTF
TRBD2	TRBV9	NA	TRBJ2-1	TGTGCCAGCAGCGGGGCTCCGGGACTAGCCTACAATGAGCAGTTCTTC	CASSGAPGLAYNEQFF
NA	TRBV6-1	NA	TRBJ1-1	TGTGCCAGCAGTGAAGTGGCGTGGGGAACTGAAGCTTTCTTT	CASSEVAWGTEAFF
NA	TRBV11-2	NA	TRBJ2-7	TGTGCCAGCAGCGCCGGAGGGGGTGGGGGCTACGAGCAGTACTTC	CASSAGGGGGYEQYF
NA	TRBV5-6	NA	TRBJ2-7	TGTGCCAGCAGCGGGGGACTCGGAGAAGCGCTCCACGAGCAGTACTTC	CASSGGLGEALHEQYF
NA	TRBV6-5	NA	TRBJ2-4	TGTGCCAGCAGTTACGGCGAGTCGGCCAAAAACATTCAGTACTTC	CASSYGESAKNIQYF
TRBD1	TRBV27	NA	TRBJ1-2	TGTGCCAGCAGTTCCCTTCCGGGACAGGATCCCTATGGCTACACCTTC	CASSSLPGQDPYGYTF
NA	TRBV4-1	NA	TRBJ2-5	TGCGCCAGCAGCCCGGGGAGGTACCAAGAGACCCAGTACTTC	CASSPGRYQETQYF
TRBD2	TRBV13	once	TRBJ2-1	TGTGCCAGCAGCTTAGGGGCGGGGGGGCTGAGGAATGAGCAGTTCTTC	CASSLGAGGLRNEQFF
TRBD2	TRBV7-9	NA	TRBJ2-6	TGTGCCAGCAGCTTGGGAGGGGTGCGTGTGGCGTCTGGGGCCAACGTCCTGACTTTC	CASSLGGVRVASGANVLTF